One T cell receptor beta chain is described in this entry. Its specificity is unknown. This entry belongs to a study of cytomegalovirus exposure and HLA in healthy donors. The PCR made use of 60 Vbeta and 13 Jbeta primers. Only in-frame clones appear in the TCRdb table, and some are missing; sequencing was by immunoSEQ multiplex PCR. The table lists about 110,000 clones, 76% of them singletons. Germline CDR1 is SQVTM and CDR2 is ANQGSEA. J gave up 2 bases and V 4 bases, and 8 bases lay outside the gene matches. This CDR3 is 16 amino acids long. Study outcomes and limitations: Later on, an analysis showed TCR association rates differing by HLA locus, with DRB1 the most and HLA-C the fewest.

Sample: PBMCs. This TCR was sampled from a woman aged 45-65 years in good health and CMV-seropositive. The genes are TRBV29-1 and TRBJ2-1; 10 nucleotides line up with TRBD2. CDR3 amino acids: CSVGLAGAHPYNEQFF. The DNA of the CDR3 is TGCAGCGTTGGTCTAGCGGGGGCGCATCCCTACAATGAGCAGTTCTTC.